The clone carrying this TCR beta chain showed up many times. Its antigen is unknown. The sample is drawn from a study of T cells in Graves' hyperthyroidism and ophthalmopathy. Study-level background: Peripheral blood draws took place at initial diagnosis, ahead of any treatment.

Notes on the study in general: Most expanded thyroid clonotypes above 0.001 recurred in blood.

Amplification of TCR beta CDR3 regions used RNA as the template. TCR CDR3 regions were first amplified by RT-PCR with HTBI primers. TCRdb analysed the multiplex PCR reads with MiXCR anew, one entry per CDR3 protein. The sample includes about half a million distinct CDR3 sequences, 20% of them seen just once. The sequencing input was blood. The sequence was obtained from a man aged 35-49 years with Graves' ophthalmopathy.

Here the CDR3 DNA reads TGTGCCAGCTCGCCGCTCTATACCCACCAGGGGAATGAGCAGTTCTTC. Amino acids: CASSPLYTHQGNEQFF. This chain connects TRBV18 to TRBJ2-1, with a weak D call TRBD1 (6 bases). CDR3 length equals 16 residues. The V end was cut by 6 bases, the J end by 7 bases, with 22 bases between. Germline V gives CDR1 KGHSH, CDR2 LQKENI.